Listed below are T cell receptor beta chains from one sample, sequenced in a study of response to subunit inactivated influenza vaccine. TCRdb passed the RT-PCR reads through MiXCR, listing each CDR3 protein once. The sample contains around 520,000 distinct CDR3 sequences, about 25% of which appear only once. The sample consisted of CD4+ T cells sorted from PBMCs, taken around 5 days after vaccination. All receptors come from a man aged 45-65 years who received an inactivated influenza vaccine. CDR3s leave out the opening cysteine and the closing phenylalanine or tryptophan.

V	J	CDR3
TRBV20-1	TRBJ2-1	SARDRVTYNEQF
TRBV20-1	TRBJ2-3	SAKTRVRASTDTQY
TRBV6-1	TRBJ2-7	ASKQNTLSEQY
TRBV10-2	TRBJ2-2	ASSYTGTGELF
TRBV12-3/TRBV12-4	TRBJ1-2	ASRRSLYGYT
TRBV6-2/TRBV6-3	TRBJ1-1	ASGLQRGPAF
TRBV6-6	TRBJ2-1	ASSKQGVDEQF
TRBV29-1	TRBJ1-5	SVGEAGVDQPQH
TRBV5-1	TRBJ2-7	ASSHQGDTYEQY
TRBV5-1	TRBJ2-7	ASSFYNRGQSLYEQY
TRBV5-1	TRBJ2-1	ASSPWGSEQF
TRBV6-2/TRBV6-3	TRBJ2-5	ASSSGTRGGEETQY
TRBV27	TRBJ2-3	ASSRDILGDTQY
TRBV29-1	TRBJ2-2	SVEGSATNTGELF
TRBV7-2	TRBJ2-3	ASSLSPVKHTDTQY
TRBV5-1	TRBJ1-4	ASSADSNNEKLF
TRBV14	TRBJ1-1	ASNRQGPRSEAF
TRBV3-1	TRBJ2-7	ASSQDWAGTATYEQY
TRBV20-1	TRBJ2-1	SALRGSAYNEQF
TRBV30	TRBJ2-1	AWSVQGNFYNEQF
TRBV12-3/TRBV12-4	TRBJ1-1	ASRDRREAF
TRBV27	TRBJ2-7	ASSFSSLSTYEQY
TRBV5-1	TRBJ2-3	ASSYTTSSTDTQY
TRBV5-1	TRBJ2-7	ASSSGGRRHDEQY
TRBV5-8	TRBJ2-2	ASKEGTNTGELF
TRBV12-3/TRBV12-4	TRBJ1-1	ASSQIENTEAF
TRBV14	TRBJ2-1	ASSQGYGQF
TRBV18	TRBJ1-1	ASSPIGENTEAF
TRBV5-1	TRBJ2-7	ASRKEFRVYEQY
TRBV20-1	TRBJ2-1	CARDLPSSSYNEQF
TRBV12-3/TRBV12-4	TRBJ2-6	ASSLWVFGGDGANVLT
TRBV27	TRBJ2-7	ASSFGTGGRYEQY
TRBV6-5	TRBJ1-1	ASSQGARAAF
TRBV3-1	TRBJ1-6	ASSSSGNSPLH
TRBV7-6	TRBJ2-1	ASSTGAGLAGFNNEQF
TRBV29-1	TRBJ2-1	SVGGANSYNEQF
TRBV5-6	TRBJ2-3	ASSQGLAPDTDTQY